The present TCR beta chain was sequenced within a study of T cell clones after liver transplantation. Looking at the study overall: TCRbeta sequencing after a pre-transplant mixed lymphocyte reaction identified graft-donor-reactive clones, later tracked in post-transplant blood. Subjects received no induction therapy and standard immunosuppression until randomization at 12-24 months post-transplant. Blood was drawn pre-transplant, before withdrawal, and after full or failed withdrawal.

Profiled with immunoSEQ multiplex PCR; TCRdb holds only in-frame clones, not every one. Among about 120,000 clones, about nine tenths were seen once, and the ten largest hold approximately 0.78%. The junction had 1 base not matched to a gene; V was cut back by 3 bases and J by 7 bases. Per the germline V gene, CDR1 is SGHDT and CDR2 is YYEEEE. The CDR3 totals 13 residues. Points on this clone: The antigen is not known.

Findings and caveats of the study: The donor-reactive repertoire was only partly measurable in two subjects, lacking donor cells.

This TCR derives from a human patient who received a liver transplant. Some T cells could come from the graft donor. The chain carries TRBV5-6 and TRBJ2-2, with 9 bases matching TRBD1. The source was CD4+ T cells from blood, collected 12 months after liver transplant. The CDR3 loop reads CASSWTGVGELFF. For the CDR3, the DNA is TGTGCCAGCAGCTGGACAGGGGTCGGGGAGCTGTTTTTT.